The subject of this entry is one T cell receptor beta chain. This record belongs to a study of blood T cell repertoires in COVID-19. The CDR3 totals 13 residues. The V segment lost 4 bases and the J segment 11 bases; nucleotides outside the gene matches: 9. Germline CDR1 is ENHRY and CDR2 is SYGVKD. In the authors' methods: The authors estimated nucleated cell counts from reference gene primer amplification. Produced via immunoSEQ multiplex PCR; TCRdb's table is partial and in-frame only. Clone size and the V and J calls come from that table; the DNA yielded D and trimming. The top ten clones hold about 1% of a sample with 350,000 to 400,000 clones, around 89% of them seen once.

The sequenced sample was PBMCs or T cells enriched from blood (not recorded which). The chain carries TRBV10-3 and TRBJ1-1, with 8 bases that match TRBD1. This receptor was obtained from a man younger than 35 who had recovered from COVID-19. CDR3 sequence: CAISVSGTGDAFF. The CDR3 bases are TGTGCCATCAGTGTGTCCGGGACAGGTGACGCTTTCTTT.